This T cell receptor beta chain appears in the sequencing data of a study of cytomegalovirus exposure and HLA in healthy donors. Study-level findings and limits: Highly shared sequence variants in one cluster were likely a sequencing artifact. It was fewer than 200 TCR beta chains that were listed as cytomegalovirus-associated.

It was with 60 Vbeta and 13 Jbeta primers that the PCR ran. In the original analysis: In a later analysis, roughly 10 million of tens of millions of unique beta chains occurred in at least two donors. The data were produced by immunoSEQ multiplex PCR, yet TCRdb's version contains in-frame clones alone and is incomplete. That table supplies the V and J calls and clone size; D and trimming were determined from the DNA. Here the sample spans under 150,000 clones, about 80% being singletons. CDR1 is MDHEN, CDR2 SYDVKM, per germline. V was trimmed by 5 bases and J by 9 bases, leaving 17 bases between them. This CDR3 is 15 amino acids long. As concerns this clone: Antigen unknown.

V usage is TRBV28 and J usage is TRBJ1-6; the D gene is possibly TRBD1 (5 bases). Sample: PBMCs. The clonotype originates from a male donor in good health and CMV-seronegative. The CDR3 DNA sequence: TGTGCCAGCAGTCCCTCCTCGGGGGATGGTTCACCCCTCCACTTT. It encodes CASSPSSGDGSPLHF.